This T cell receptor beta chain is from a study of cytomegalovirus exposure and HLA in healthy donors. V was pared by 1 base and J by 5 bases, with 6 bases of the junction left unmatched. From germline, CDR1 is MNHEY and CDR2 SVGAGI. CDR3 length: 15 amino acids. Use of 60 Vbeta and 13 Jbeta primers characterized the PCR. Profiled with immunoSEQ multiplex PCR; TCRdb holds only in-frame clones, not every one. The sample contains about 140,000 clones, roughly four fifths of which appear only once. Source material: PBMCs. The TCR comes from a female donor in good health and CMV-seronegative. J is TRBJ1-1 and V is TRBV6-5; 8 positions agree with TRBD1. CDR3 residues: CASSYFRTGRTEAFF. Written as DNA, the CDR3 is TGTGCCAGCAGTTACTTCAGGACAGGGCGGACTGAAGCTTTCTTT.